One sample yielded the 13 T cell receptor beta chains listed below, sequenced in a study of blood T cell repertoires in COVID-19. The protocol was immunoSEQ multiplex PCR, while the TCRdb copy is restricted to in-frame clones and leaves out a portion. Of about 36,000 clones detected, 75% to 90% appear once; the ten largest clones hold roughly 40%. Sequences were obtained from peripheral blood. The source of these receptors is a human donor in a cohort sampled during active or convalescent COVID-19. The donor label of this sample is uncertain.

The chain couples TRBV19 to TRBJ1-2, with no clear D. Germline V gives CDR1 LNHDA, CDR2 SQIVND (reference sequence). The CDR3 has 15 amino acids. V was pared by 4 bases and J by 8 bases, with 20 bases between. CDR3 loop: CASSRTHFLEWGYTF. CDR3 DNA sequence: TGTGCCAGTAGTAGAACCCATTTTTTGGAGTGGGGCTACACCTTC.

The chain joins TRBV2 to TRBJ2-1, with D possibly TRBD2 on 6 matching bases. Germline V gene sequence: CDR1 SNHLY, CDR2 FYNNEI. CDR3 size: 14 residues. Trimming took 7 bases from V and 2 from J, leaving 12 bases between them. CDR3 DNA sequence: TGTGCCAGCAAGCCGGGACTCCCCTACAATGAGCAGTTCTTC. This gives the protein CASKPGLPYNEQFF.

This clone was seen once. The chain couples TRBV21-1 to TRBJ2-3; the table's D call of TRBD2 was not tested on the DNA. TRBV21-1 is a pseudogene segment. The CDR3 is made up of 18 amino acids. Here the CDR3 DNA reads TGTGCCAGCAGCAAAGACCGAGGACTAGCGAGGGACACAGATACGCAGTATTTT. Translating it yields CASSKDRGLARDTDTQYF.

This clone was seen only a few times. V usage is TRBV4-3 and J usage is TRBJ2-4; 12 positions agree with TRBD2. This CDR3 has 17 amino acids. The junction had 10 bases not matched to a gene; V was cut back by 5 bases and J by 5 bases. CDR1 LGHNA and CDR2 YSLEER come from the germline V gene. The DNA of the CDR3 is TGCGCCAGCAGCTTACGGACTAGCGGGATTGGGCAAAACATTCAGTACTTC. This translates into CASSLRTSGIGQNIQYF.

The CDR3 DNA reads as TGCGCCAGCAGACAGTTGCCTGAAGAGACCCAGTACTTC. It translates to CASRQLPEETQYF. This chain connects TRBV5-1 to TRBJ2-5; D not resolved. The V gene lost 5 bases and the J gene lost 3 bases, with 11 bases spanning the gap. This CDR3 has 13 amino acids. CDR1 and CDR2 (germline): SGHRS, YFSETQ.

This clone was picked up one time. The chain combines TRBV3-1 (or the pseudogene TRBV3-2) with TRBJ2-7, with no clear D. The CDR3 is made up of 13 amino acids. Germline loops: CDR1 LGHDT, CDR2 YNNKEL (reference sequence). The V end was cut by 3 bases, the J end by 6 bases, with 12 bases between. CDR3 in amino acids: CASSQGAPSEQYF. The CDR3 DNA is TGTGCCAGCAGCCAGGGCGCCCCCTCCGAGCAGTACTTC.

The CDR3 DNA sequence: TGTGCCAGTAGCTCGGGACTAGCGGAACCCACAGATACGCAGTATTTT. Translating it yields CASSSGLAEPTDTQYF. This chain links TRBV19 with TRBJ2-3, with TRBD2 matching over 11 bases. Per the germline V gene, CDR1 is LNHDA and CDR2 is SQIVND (reference sequence). This CDR3 comprises 16 residues. J was trimmed by 2 bases and V by 6 bases; bases with no gene match: 7.

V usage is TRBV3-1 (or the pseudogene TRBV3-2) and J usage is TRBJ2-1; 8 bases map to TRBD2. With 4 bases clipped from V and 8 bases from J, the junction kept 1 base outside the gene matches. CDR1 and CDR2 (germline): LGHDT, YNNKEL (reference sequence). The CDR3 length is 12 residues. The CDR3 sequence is CASSLGGDEQFF. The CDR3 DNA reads TGTGCCAGCAGCCTCGGGGGGGATGAGCAGTTCTTC.

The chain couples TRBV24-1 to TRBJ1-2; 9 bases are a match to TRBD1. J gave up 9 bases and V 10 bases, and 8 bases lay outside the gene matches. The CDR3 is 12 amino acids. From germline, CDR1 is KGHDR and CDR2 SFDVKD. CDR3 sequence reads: CATTDRGVCYTF. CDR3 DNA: TGTGCCACAACGGACAGGGGCGTTTGCTACACCTTC.

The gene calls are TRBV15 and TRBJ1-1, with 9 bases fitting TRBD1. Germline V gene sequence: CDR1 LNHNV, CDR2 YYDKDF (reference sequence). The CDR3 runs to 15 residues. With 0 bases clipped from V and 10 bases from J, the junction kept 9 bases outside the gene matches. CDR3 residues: CATSRDLGQGEGAFF. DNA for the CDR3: TGTGCCACCAGCAGAGATCTGGGACAGGGTGAAGGAGCTTTCTTT.

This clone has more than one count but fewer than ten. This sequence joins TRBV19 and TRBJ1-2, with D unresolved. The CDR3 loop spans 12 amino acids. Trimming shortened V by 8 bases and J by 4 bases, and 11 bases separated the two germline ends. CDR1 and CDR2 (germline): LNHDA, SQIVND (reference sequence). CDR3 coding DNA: TGTGCCAGTTCACCCAGTCCCTATGGCTACACCTTC. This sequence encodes CASSPSPYGYTF.

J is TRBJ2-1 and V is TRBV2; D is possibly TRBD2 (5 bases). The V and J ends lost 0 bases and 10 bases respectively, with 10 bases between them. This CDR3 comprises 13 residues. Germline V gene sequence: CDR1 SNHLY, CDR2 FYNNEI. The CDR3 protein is CASSEAASSEQFF. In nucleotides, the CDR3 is TGTGCCAGCAGTGAAGCGGCTAGCAGCGAGCAGTTCTTC.

This CDR3 reads CASSLFLGGIGDTQYF. The CDR3 nucleotides are TGTGCCAGCAGCTTATTTCTGGGGGGGATCGGAGATACGCAGTATTTT. The chain is built from TRBV7-2 and TRBJ2-3; 7 bases align to TRBD2. CDR1 is SGHTA and CDR2 is FQGNSA in the germline V gene. V was pared by 2 bases and J by 5 bases, with 10 bases of the junction left unmatched. The CDR3 is 16 residues long.